This T cell receptor beta chain was profiled in a study of blood T cell repertoires in COVID-19 (dated by TCRdb to the early 2020s). General notes on the study: The collaborator samples originated in the United States, Italy and Spain and spanned the acute and convalescent phases of COVID-19. Sample metadata almost always included a de-identified subject ID, COVID-19 status, age in years and sex. The repertoires were released in a freely available public database intended as a resource for research on the immune response to SARS-CoV-2. The material from the prospective study consisted of cDNA or gDNA derived from T cells, B-cell-depleted T cells, or PBMCs. The dataset comprised deeply sampled blood TCRbeta repertoires from subjects exposed to, actively infected with, or recovered from COVID-19. Where available, HLA class I and class II types were taken from metadata supplied by the sample provider and were not determined by assay-based typing. Samples came from the ongoing ImmuneRACE study (first 160 participants) plus 1,254 subjects from 6 global collaborators.

TCRbeta CDR3 regions were amplified from genomic DNA by means of the immunoSEQ Assay, a bias-controlled multiplex PCR. In the authors' own workflow: The number of nucleated cells in each sample was estimated from the amplification of reference gene primers within the assay. To quantify the absolute abundance of each unique TCRbeta CDR3 rearrangement, sequence reads were collapsed and filtered. Productive Simpson clonality was computed per sample as the square root of Simpson's diversity index over productive rearrangements. The table was pulled from immuneACCESS by TCRdb, which kept in-frame rearrangements only. Such tables lose some clones; where checked, under half of the loss comes from unresolved V genes, and the rest has no known cause. The DNA gave D and trimming, while V, J and clone size come from that table. This sample lists fewer than 250,000 clones; 80% to 90% were detected once. The ten largest clones represent roughly a tenth of the sample.

One collaborating source in Seattle enrolled patients during active infection and followed them longitudinally through the course of disease. The collaborating institutions used their own protocols to collect whole blood in K2EDTA tubes. For TCRbeta analysis, collaborators shipped samples in one of three forms: frozen whole blood, isolated PBMCs, or DNA extracted from either of those sample types. General conclusions and limits of the study: The quantity of clinical and demographic metadata differed by source and by participant and was supplied without curation.

Reading from cysteine to phenylalanine, the CDR3 counts 14 amino acids. Only CDR3 DNA is held: 42 bases, read in frame from base 1. CDR1 KGHSH and CDR2 LQKENI were looked up in the germline V gene. V loses 4 bases of germline sequence and J loses 1 base, and the interval between the two ends is 10 bases. As to this clone: Its antigen is currently not known. The sample holds no much larger clone one base away, and base qualities are not on file.

The source is a woman older than 75 with COVID-19, enrolled during active disease. In this chain, TRBV18 is recombined with TRBJ1-2; the D gene lacks a confident call. Sequencing input: peripheral blood. The CDR3 region reads CASSLSAVNYGYTF. In nucleotide form, the sequence is TGTGCCAGCTCACTCTCCGCAGTTAACTATGGCTACACCTTC.